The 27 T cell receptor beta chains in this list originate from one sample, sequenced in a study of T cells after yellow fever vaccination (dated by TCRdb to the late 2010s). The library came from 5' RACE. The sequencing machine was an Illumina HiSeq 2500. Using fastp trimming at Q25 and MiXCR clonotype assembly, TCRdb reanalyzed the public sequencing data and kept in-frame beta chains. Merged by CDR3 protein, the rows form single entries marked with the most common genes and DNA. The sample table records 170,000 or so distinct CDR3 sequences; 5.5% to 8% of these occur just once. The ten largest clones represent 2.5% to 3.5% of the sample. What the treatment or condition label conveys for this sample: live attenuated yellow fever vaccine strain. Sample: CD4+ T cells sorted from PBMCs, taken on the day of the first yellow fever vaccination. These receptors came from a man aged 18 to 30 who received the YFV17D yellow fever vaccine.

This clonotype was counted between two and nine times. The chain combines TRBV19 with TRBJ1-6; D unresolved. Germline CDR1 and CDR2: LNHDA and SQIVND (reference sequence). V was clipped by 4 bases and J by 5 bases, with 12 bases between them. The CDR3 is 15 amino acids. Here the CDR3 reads CASSRTRQNNSPLHF. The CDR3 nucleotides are TGTGCCAGTAGTAGGACCCGGCAGAATAATTCACCCCTCCACTTT.

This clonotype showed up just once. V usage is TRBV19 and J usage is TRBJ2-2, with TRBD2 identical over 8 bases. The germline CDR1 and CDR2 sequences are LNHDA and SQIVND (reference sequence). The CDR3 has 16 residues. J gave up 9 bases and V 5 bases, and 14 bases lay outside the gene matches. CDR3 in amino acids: CASSVPTGGRIRELFF. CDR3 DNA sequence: TGTGCCAGTAGTGTCCCTACGGGGGGGCGAATTAGGGAGCTGTTTTTT.

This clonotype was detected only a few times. The CDR3 DNA sequence: TGTGCCAGCTCACAGATGTTAGGGGACAGGGGACGGCCAGATACGCAGTATTTT. Its translation is CASSQMLGDRGRPDTQYF. V and J are TRBV18 and TRBJ2-3; 10 bases are a match to TRBD1. With V trimmed by 4 bases and J by 4 bases, 14 bases remained unmatched. The CDR3 is made up of 18 amino acids. Germline assignment: CDR1 KGHSH and CDR2 LQKENI.

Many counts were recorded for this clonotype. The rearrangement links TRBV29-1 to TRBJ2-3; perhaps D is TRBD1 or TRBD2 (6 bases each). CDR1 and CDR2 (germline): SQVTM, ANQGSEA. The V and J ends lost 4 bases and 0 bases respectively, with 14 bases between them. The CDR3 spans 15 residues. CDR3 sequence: CSVAIWGASTDTQYF. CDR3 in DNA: TGCAGCGTTGCGATATGGGGGGCGAGCACAGATACGCAGTATTTT.

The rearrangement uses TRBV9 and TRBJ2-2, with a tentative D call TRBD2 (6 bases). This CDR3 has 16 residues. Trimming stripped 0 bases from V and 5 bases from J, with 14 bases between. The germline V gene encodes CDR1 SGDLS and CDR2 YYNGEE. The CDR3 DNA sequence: TGTGCCAGCAGCGTAGCTGGGCAGGGAGGTACCGGGGAGCTGTTTTTT. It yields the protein CASSVAGQGGTGELFF.

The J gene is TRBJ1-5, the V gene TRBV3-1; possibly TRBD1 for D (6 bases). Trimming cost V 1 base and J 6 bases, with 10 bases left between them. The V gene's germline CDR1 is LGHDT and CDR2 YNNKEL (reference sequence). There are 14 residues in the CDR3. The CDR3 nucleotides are TGTGCCAGCAGCCAAGGCGCGGGGGCTCAGCCCCAGCATTTT. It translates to CASSQGAGAQPQHF.

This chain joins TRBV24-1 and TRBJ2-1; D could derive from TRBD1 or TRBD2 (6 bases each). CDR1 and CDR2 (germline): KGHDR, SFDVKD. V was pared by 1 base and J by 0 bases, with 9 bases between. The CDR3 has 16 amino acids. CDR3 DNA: TGTGCCACCAGTGATTTCGGGGGCCGCTCCTACAATGAGCAGTTCTTC. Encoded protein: CATSDFGGRSYNEQFF.

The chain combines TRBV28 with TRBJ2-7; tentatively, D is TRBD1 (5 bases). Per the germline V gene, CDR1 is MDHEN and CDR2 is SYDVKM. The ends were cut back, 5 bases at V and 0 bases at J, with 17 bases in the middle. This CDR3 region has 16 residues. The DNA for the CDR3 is TGTGCCAGCAGTACCCGGACAATTAAGAGCTCCTACGAGCAGTACGTC. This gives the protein CASSTRTIKSSYEQYV.

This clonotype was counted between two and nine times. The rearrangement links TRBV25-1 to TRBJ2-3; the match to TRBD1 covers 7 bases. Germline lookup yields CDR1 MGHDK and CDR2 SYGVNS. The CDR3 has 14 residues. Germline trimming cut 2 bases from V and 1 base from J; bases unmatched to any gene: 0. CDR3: CASSEGQGTDTQYF. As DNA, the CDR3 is TGTGCCAGCAGTGAAGGACAGGGCACAGATACGCAGTATTTT.

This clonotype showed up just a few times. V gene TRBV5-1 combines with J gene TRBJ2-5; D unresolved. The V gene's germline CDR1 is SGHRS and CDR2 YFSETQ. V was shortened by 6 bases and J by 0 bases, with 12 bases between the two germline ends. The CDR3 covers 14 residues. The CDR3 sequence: CASTPSPYQETQYF. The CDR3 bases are TGCGCCAGCACCCCTTCACCGTACCAAGAGACCCAGTACTTC.

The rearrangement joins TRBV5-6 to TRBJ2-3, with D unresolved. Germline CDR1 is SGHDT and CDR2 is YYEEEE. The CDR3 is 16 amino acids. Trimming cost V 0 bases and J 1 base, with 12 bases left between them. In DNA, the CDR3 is TGTGCCAGCAGCTTGGATCTTAGCTGGGGCACAGATACGCAGTATTTT. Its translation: CASSLDLSWGTDTQYF.

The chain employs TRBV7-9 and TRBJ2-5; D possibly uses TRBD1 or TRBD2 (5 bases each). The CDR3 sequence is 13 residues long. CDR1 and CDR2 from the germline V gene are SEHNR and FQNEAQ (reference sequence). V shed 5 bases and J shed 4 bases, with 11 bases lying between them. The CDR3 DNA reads TGTGCCAGCAGCCCGGGGCGGAGAGAGACCCAGTACTTC. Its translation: CASSPGRRETQYF.

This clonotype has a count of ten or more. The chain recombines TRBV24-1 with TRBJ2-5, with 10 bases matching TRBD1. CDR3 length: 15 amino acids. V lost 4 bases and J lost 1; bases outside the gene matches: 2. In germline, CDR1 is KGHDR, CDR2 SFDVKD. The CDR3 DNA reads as TGTGCCACCAGTGACCGGGACAGGGGCCAAGAGACCCAGTACTTC. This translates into CATSDRDRGQETQYF.

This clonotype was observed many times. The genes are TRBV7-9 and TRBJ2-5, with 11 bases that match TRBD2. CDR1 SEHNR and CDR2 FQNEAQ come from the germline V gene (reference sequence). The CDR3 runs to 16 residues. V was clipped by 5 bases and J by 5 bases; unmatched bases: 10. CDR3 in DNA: TGTGCCAGCAGCCCGGGGTCTAGCGGGGGGCAGGAGACCCAGTACTTC. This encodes CASSPGSSGGQETQYF.

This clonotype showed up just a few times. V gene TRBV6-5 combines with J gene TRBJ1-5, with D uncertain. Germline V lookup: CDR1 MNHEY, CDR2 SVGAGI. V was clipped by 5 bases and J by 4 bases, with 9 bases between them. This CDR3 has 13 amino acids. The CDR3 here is CASSPPGNQPQHF. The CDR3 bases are TGTGCCAGCAGTCCCCCGGGGAATCAGCCCCAGCATTTT.

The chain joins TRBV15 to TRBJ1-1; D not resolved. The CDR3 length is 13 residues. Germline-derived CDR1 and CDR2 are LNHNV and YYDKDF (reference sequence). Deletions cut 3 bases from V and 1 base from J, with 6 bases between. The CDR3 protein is CATSSKWNTEAFF. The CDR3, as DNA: TGTGCCACCAGCAGTAAATGGAACACTGAAGCTTTCTTT.

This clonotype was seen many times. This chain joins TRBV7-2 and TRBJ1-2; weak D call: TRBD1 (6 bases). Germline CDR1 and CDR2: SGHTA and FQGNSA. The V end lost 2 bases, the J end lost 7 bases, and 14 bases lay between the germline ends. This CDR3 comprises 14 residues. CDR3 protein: CASSLTQGLGGYTF. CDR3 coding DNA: TGTGCCAGCAGCTTAACCCAGGGGCTGGGTGGCTACACCTTC.

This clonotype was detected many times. The CDR3 nucleotides read TGCAGTGCTAGAGCCCTAGCGGGGGTCAATGAGCAGTTCTTC. As protein: CSARALAGVNEQFF. The chain combines TRBV20-1 with TRBJ2-1; 10 bases agree with TRBD2. Trimming removed 1 base from V and 6 bases from J; junction bases left unmatched: 3. The CDR3 consists of 14 residues. Germline values: CDR1 DFQATT, CDR2 SNEGSKA (reference sequence).

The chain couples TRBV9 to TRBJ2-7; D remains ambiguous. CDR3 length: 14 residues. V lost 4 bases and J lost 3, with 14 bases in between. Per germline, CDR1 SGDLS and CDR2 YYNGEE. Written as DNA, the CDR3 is TGTGCCAGCAGCCCGAGGCCGGAGCACTACGAGCAGTACGTC. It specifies CASSPRPEHYEQYV.

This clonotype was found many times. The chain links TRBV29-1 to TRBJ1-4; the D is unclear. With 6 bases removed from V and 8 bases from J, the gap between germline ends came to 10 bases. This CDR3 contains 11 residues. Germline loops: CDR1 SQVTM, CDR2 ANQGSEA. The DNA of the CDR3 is TGCAGCGTCCGTCTCCTGGAAAAACTGTTTTTT. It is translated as CSVRLLEKLFF.

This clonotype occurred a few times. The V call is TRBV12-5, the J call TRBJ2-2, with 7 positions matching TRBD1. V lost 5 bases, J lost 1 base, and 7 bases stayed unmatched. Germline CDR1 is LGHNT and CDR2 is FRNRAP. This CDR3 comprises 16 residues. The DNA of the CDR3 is TGTGCTAGTGGTCCACCTCAGGGGGTGAACACCGGGGAGCTGTTTTTT. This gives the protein CASGPPQGVNTGELFF.

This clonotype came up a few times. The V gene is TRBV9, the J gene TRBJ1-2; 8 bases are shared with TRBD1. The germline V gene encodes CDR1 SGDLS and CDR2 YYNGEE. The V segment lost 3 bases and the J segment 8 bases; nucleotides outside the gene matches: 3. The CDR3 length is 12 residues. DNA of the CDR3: TGTGCCAGCAGCGCGACAGGGGTAGGCTACACCTTC. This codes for CASSATGVGYTF.

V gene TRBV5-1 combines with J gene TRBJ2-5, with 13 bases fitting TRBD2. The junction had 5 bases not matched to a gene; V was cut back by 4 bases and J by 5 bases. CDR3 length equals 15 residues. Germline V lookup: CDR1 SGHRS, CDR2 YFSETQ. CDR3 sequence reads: CASSTGLAGMETQYF. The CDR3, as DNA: TGCGCCAGCAGCACGGGACTAGCGGGGATGGAGACCCAGTACTTC.

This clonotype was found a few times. CDR3 sequence reads: CASSVTGHSGNTIYF. In DNA form, the CDR3 reads TGTGCCAGTAGTGTTACGGGCCACTCTGGAAACACCATATATTTT. This rearrangement joins TRBV19 to TRBJ1-3; the D is unclear. This CDR3 contains 15 residues. The V gene's germline CDR1 is LNHDA and CDR2 SQIVND (reference sequence). Deletions cut 5 bases from V and 0 bases from J, with 11 bases between.

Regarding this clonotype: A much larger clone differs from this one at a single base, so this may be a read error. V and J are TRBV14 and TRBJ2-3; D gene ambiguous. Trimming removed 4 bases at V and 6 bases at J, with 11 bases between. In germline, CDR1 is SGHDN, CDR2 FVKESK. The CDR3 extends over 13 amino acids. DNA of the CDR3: TGTGCCAGCAGCCCCCTAAGTGAGGATACGCAGTATTTT. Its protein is CASSPLSEDTQYF.

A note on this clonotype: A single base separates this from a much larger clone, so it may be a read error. This CDR3 is CASSLDIAAYNEQFF. In DNA form, the CDR3 reads TGTGCCAGCAGCTTAGATATCGCTGCGTACAATGAGCAGTTCTTC. This chain uses TRBV11-2 with TRBJ2-1, with D unresolved. Germline V gives CDR1 SGHAT, CDR2 FQNNGV. The V end lost 0 bases, the J end lost 4 bases, and 10 bases lay between the germline ends. The CDR3 runs to 15 residues.

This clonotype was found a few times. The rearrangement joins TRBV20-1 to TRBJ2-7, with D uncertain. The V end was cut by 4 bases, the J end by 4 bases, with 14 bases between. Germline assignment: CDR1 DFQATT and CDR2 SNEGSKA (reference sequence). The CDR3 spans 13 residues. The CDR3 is CSAIRPALYEQYF. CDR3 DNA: TGCAGTGCTATTAGGCCTGCCCTTTACGAGCAGTACTTC.